This TCR beta chain was sequenced for a study of blood T cell repertoires in COVID-19. In the authors' methods: Quantification of nucleated cells was approximated via reference gene primer amplification. Clones were read by immunoSEQ multiplex PCR, and TCRdb kept only the in-frame ones, dropping some. For V, J and clone size, that table is used; D and trimming come from the DNA. The table includes approximately 180,000 clones, around 83% detected once. Trimming pared 0 bases from V and 7 bases from J, leaving 9 bases between. The CDR3 loop spans 13 amino acids. CDR1 LNHDA and CDR2 SQIVND come from the germline V gene (reference sequence). Study members were between roughly 18 and 89 years old and lived in 20 to 30 US regions. Cohort 3 donors counted as recovered after two negative PCRs, clearance, or resolved symptoms.

The chain carries TRBV19 and TRBJ1-2, with D tentatively TRBD1 (5 bases). The TCR originated in a man between 40 and 49 years old who had recovered from COVID-19. Sequenced: PBMCs or T cells enriched from blood (not recorded which). CDR3 sequence: CASSIDRVLGYTF. The CDR3 DNA sequence: TGTGCCAGTAGTATAGACAGGGTTCTTGGCTACACCTTC.